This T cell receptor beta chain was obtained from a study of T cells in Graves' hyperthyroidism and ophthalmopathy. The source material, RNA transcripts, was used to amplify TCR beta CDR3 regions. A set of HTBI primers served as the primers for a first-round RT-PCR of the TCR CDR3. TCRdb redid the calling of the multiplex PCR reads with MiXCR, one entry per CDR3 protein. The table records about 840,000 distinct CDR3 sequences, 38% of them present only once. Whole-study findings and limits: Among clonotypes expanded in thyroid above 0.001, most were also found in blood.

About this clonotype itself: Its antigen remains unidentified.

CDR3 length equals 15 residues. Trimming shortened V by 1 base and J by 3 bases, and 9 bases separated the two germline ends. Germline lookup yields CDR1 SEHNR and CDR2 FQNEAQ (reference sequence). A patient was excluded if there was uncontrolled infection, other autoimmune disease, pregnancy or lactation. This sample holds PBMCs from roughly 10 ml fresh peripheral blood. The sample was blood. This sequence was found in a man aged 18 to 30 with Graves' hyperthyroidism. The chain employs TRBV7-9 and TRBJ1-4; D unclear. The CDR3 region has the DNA TGTGCCAGCAGCTTAGGCCATATGCCTAATGAAAAACTGTTTTTT. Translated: CASSLGHMPNEKLFF.